This entry lists 21 T cell receptor beta chains sequenced from one sample in a study of blood T cell repertoires in COVID-19. Repertoires were generated with immunoSEQ multiplex PCR, while TCRdb's copy carries only in-frame clones and drops some. The sample holds some 150,000 clones, about 88% seen once. The sample was peripheral blood. Receptor source: a woman in her 70s with acute or convalescent COVID-19.

This rearrangement joins TRBV28 to TRBJ1-5, with 8 positions matching TRBD1. After removal of 5 bases from V and 7 bases from J, the junction contained 4 bases not matched to a gene. CDR1 and CDR2 (germline): MDHEN, SYDVKM. The CDR3 totals 13 residues. CDR3 amino acids: CASSEDRDQPQHF. CDR3 nucleotide sequence: TGTGCCAGCAGTGAGGACAGGGACCAGCCCCAGCATTTT.

The genes are TRBV4-1 and TRBJ2-3; 11 nucleotides align to TRBD2. The trim removed 1 base at V and 8 bases at J, leaving 11 bases unmatched. The CDR3 spans 17 residues. The germline V gene has CDR1 MGHRA and CDR2 YSYEKL. The CDR3 spells CASSQVSSGGLGATQYF. CDR3 coding DNA: TGCGCCAGCAGCCAAGTCTCTAGCGGGGGGCTCGGGGCTACGCAGTATTTT.

This rearrangement joins TRBV19 to TRBJ2-2; 8 bases agree with TRBD1. Germline trimming cut 6 bases from V and 5 bases from J; bases unmatched to any gene: 5. The germline V gene has CDR1 LNHDA and CDR2 SQIVND (reference sequence). The CDR3 has 14 residues. DNA for the CDR3: TGTGCCAGTAGCTGGGACAGGACTACCGGGGAGCTGTTTTTT. Translating gives CASSWDRTTGELFF. Full variable domain (remainder filled in from reference TRBV19 and TRBJ2-2): DGGITQSPKYLFRKEGQNVTLSCEQNLNHDAMYWYRQDPGQGLRLIYYSQIVNDFQKGDIAEGYSVSREKKESFPLTVTSAQKNPTAFYLCASSWDRTTGELFFGEGSRLTVL.

CDR3 sequence (DNA): TGTGCCAGCAGTTTCAACAGGGCTGGAAACACCATATATTTT. This sequence encodes CASSFNRAGNTIYF. This chain joins TRBV2 and TRBJ1-3; maybe TRBD1 (6 bases). The CDR3 is 14 amino acids. The germline gives CDR1 SNHLY, CDR2 FYNNEI. Trimming took off 5 bases at V and 2 bases at J, with 10 bases between the two ends.

The chain uses TRBV2 and TRBJ1-5; 10 bases match TRBD1. The CDR3 length is 14 residues. J lost 6 bases, V lost 7 bases, and 6 bases had no gene match. The germline V gene encodes CDR1 SNHLY and CDR2 FYNNEI. The DNA for the CDR3 is TGTGCCAGCATCCGGGACAGGGGTGGTCAGCCCCAGCATTTT. This gives the protein CASIRDRGGQPQHF.

The chain joins TRBV30 to TRBJ2-7; D not resolved. The V end lost 3 bases, the J end lost 3 bases, and 9 bases lay between the germline ends. The CDR3 covers 12 residues. Per the germline V gene, CDR1 is GTSNPN and CDR2 is SVGIG (reference sequence). CDR3 nucleotides: TGTGCCTGGAGCCACCAGAACTACGAGCAGTACTTC. This codes for CAWSHQNYEQYF.

The rearrangement uses TRBV9 and TRBJ2-5, with D perhaps TRBD2 (6 bases). Trimming took 4 bases from V and 1 from J, leaving 8 bases between them. Germline V gene sequence: CDR1 SGDLS, CDR2 YYNGEE. The CDR3 loop spans 13 amino acids. The CDR3 DNA is TGTGCCAGCAGCCCCGGGGGCCAAGAGACCCAGTACTTC. Translated, it gives CASSPGGQETQYF.

The chain uses TRBV30 and TRBJ2-1; 9 bases map to TRBD2. The CDR3 is 15 amino acids. Trimming at V came to 5 bases and at J to 2 bases, leaving 7 bases not matched to a gene. Per the germline V gene, CDR1 is GTSNPN and CDR2 is SVGIG (reference sequence). The CDR3: CAWGAGTSTYNEQFF. CDR3 in DNA: TGTGCCTGGGGTGCCGGGACTAGCACCTACAATGAGCAGTTCTTC.

The J gene is TRBJ2-3, the V gene TRBV4-3; 7 bases match TRBD1. Germline V gene sequence: CDR1 LGHNA, CDR2 YSLEER. The CDR3 is 18 amino acids. V dropped 2 bases and J dropped 0; count of bases not matched to a gene: 11. In nucleotides, the CDR3 is TGCGCCAGCAGCCAATTTTACGGACAGGCGTTTAGCACAGATACGCAGTATTTT. Amino acids: CASSQFYGQAFSTDTQYF.

A single count supports this clone. The V and J genes are TRBV27 and TRBJ1-2, with TRBD1 matching over 7 bases. There are 19 residues in the CDR3. CDR1 is MNHEY and CDR2 is SMNVEV in the germline V gene (reference sequence). The trim removed 0 bases at V and 5 bases at J, leaving 18 bases unmatched. CDR3 loop: CASSLSPRGQASISYGYTF. CDR3 DNA sequence: TGTGCCAGCAGTTTATCGCCTCGCGGACAGGCCAGCATTTCGTATGGCTACACCTTC.

V gene TRBV5-8 combines with J gene TRBJ2-5; 7 nucleotides match TRBD1. The ends lost 4 bases at V and 2 bases at J; junction bases unmatched: 5. CDR3 length: 14 amino acids. Germline CDR1 and CDR2: SGHTS and YDEGEE. In nucleotides, the CDR3 is TGTGCCAGCAGCCAACGACAGGGACAAGAGACCCAGTACTTC. The encoded protein is CASSQRQGQETQYF.

The chain employs TRBV2 and TRBJ1-1, with 7 bases fitting TRBD1. CDR1 is SNHLY, CDR2 FYNNEI, per germline. After removal of 4 bases from V and 5 bases from J, the junction contained 10 bases not matched to a gene. This CDR3 comprises 15 residues. DNA for the CDR3: TGTGCCAGCAGTGGGACAGGCAGGGGGAGGACTGAAGCTTTCTTT. This sequence encodes CASSGTGRGRTEAFF.

The chain couples TRBV28 to TRBJ1-5; 7 bases align to TRBD1. The J segment lost 5 bases and the V segment lost 6 bases, leaving 10 bases of the junction unmatched. CDR1 and CDR2 from the germline V gene are MDHEN and SYDVKM. This CDR3 has 15 amino acids. CDR3 sequence: CASRLAQGGYQPQHF. DNA of the CDR3: TGTGCCAGCAGACTTGCCCAAGGGGGCTATCAGCCCCAGCATTTT.

This chain uses TRBV18 with TRBJ2-5; 11 bases match TRBD2. J was trimmed by 5 bases and V by 6 bases; bases with no gene match: 11. The CDR3 spans 16 residues. Germline V lookup: CDR1 KGHSH, CDR2 LQKENI. The CDR3 region is CASSLELAGVRETQYF. CDR3 DNA: TGTGCCAGCTCGCTCGAACTAGCGGGGGTCAGGGAGACCCAGTACTTC.

The rearrangement uses TRBV2 and TRBJ1-2, with D hard to call. This CDR3 spans 15 amino acids. V was clipped by 3 bases and J by 4 bases, with 15 bases between them. Germline lookup yields CDR1 SNHLY and CDR2 FYNNEI. This chain's CDR3 is CASSDGAARAYGYTF. CDR3 nucleotide sequence: TGTGCCAGCAGTGATGGAGCCGCTCGAGCCTATGGCTACACCTTC.

This chain joins TRBV12-5 and TRBJ2-3, with 9 bases matching TRBD2. The CDR3 totals 18 residues. The trim removed 0 bases at V and 2 bases at J, leaving 9 bases unmatched. CDR1 is LGHNT, CDR2 FRNRAP, per germline. The CDR3, as DNA: TGTGCTAGTGGTTTGGTAGTCACAGCGGGGGGACACACAGATACGCAGTATTTT. This gives the protein CASGLVVTAGGHTDTQYF. The variable domain in full, with the rest retrieved from reference TRBV12-5 and TRBJ2-3, is DARVTQTPRHKVTEMGQEVTMRCQPILGHNTVFWYRQTMMQGLELLAYFRNRAPLDDSGMPKDRFSAEMPDATLATLKIQPSEPRDSAVYFCASGLVVTAGGHTDTQYFGPGTRLTVL.

The chain is built from TRBV7-3 and TRBJ2-3; D might be TRBD2 (6 bases). CDR3 length equals 17 residues. V was clipped by 0 bases and J by 4 bases, with 17 bases between them. Germline V gives CDR1 SGHTA, CDR2 FQGTGA. As DNA, the CDR3 is TGTGCCAGCAGCTTAACCCCCTTAGGCGGGGCGGCAGATACGCAGTATTTT. As protein: CASSLTPLGGAADTQYF.

The chain uses TRBV2 and TRBJ2-3; 8 nucleotides line up with TRBD1. CDR3 length: 15 residues. Germline V gene sequence: CDR1 SNHLY, CDR2 FYNNEI. V lost 8 bases and J lost 4; bases outside the gene matches: 11. CDR3 region: CASYTPGQASDTQYF. DNA of the CDR3: TGTGCCAGCTACACCCCGGGACAGGCTTCAGATACGCAGTATTTT.

V and J are TRBV19 and TRBJ1-2, with 11 bases fitting TRBD1. Germline trimming cut 7 bases from V and 0 bases from J; bases unmatched to any gene: 4. Germline-derived CDR1 and CDR2 are LNHDA and SQIVND (reference sequence). There are 15 residues in the CDR3. CDR3 sequence: CASNLGQGANYGYTF. The CDR3 bases are TGTGCCAGTAATCTGGGACAGGGGGCTAACTATGGCTACACCTTC.

The gene calls are TRBV18 and TRBJ2-7; 7 nucleotides agree with TRBD2. The CDR3 totals 16 residues. The germline V gene encodes CDR1 KGHSH and CDR2 LQKENI. J lost 2 bases, V lost 8 bases, and 15 bases had no gene match. The CDR3 bases are TGTGCCAGCACATCGACGCATGGCGGGAGTGCCTACGAGCAGTACTTC. The encoded protein is CASTSTHGGSAYEQYF.

The CDR3 nucleotides are TGCGCCAGCAGCCGCGGGACCCCTAATGAAAAACTGTTTTTT. The encoded protein is CASSRGTPNEKLFF. The chain combines TRBV5-1 with TRBJ1-4; the D gene is possibly TRBD1 (5 bases). This CDR3 is 14 amino acids long. Trimming left V 4 bases short and J 3 bases short, with 10 bases between. CDR1 is SGHRS and CDR2 is YFSETQ in the germline V gene.